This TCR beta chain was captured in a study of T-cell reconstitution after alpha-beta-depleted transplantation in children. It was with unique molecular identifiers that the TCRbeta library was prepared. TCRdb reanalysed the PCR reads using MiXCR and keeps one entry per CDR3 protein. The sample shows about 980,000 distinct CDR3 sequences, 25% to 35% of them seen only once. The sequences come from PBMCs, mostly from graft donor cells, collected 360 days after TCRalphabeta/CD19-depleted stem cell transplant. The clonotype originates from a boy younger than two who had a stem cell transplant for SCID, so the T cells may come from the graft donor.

The CDR3 region is CASSYRGLTANYGYTF. The CDR3, as DNA: TGTGCCAGCAGTTACCGGGGGCTTACAGCTAACTATGGCTACACCTTC. J is TRBJ1-2 and V is TRBV6-5, with D tentatively TRBD1 (6 bases). CDR1 is MNHEY, CDR2 SVGAGI, per germline. The CDR3 is 16 residues long. The V end lost 2 bases, the J end lost 0 bases, and 13 bases lay between the germline ends.